This TCR beta chain is from a study of shared clonotypes between healthy human individuals (dated by TCRdb to about 2020). Notes on the research overall: The cohort included a few men and a couple of women between 18 and 49 years of age. For each donor, three plates each were used for CD4 naive and CD4 memory, two plates were used for CD8 naive, and one plate was used for CD8 memory. Blood TCR repertoires of about five healthy adults were deeply sequenced to estimate repertoire size and the extent of clonotype sharing between individuals. Different laboratories and diverse techniques were used to prepare libraries and sequence TCR repertoires, to increase sequencing depth and limit assay-specific biases. Leukapheresis yielded between about 0.9 and 9.5 billion PBMCs per donor.

About this clone: Its antigen is unknown. No base quality values were provided; no much bigger clone lies one nucleotide off.

Using the deep immunoSEQ assay, multiplex PCR amplified TCR CDR3 regions from genomic DNA. For each cell subset, the extracted genomic DNA was distributed evenly across all wells of several immunoSEQ 96-well plates, and each plate served as one replicate. For sorted subsets, each replicate PCR was loaded with 150 to 250 ng genomic DNA, equivalent to 30,000 or so T cell genomes. Purified libraries were quantified with a Qubit 3.0 fluorometer, sized on a Bioanalyzer 2100, and re-quantified with the KAPA Library Quantification kit. Every immunoSEQ 96-well plate was sequenced on a dedicated single-read 150-cycle Illumina NextSeq 550 flow cell. Per the original workflow: The immunoSEQ output contained only junctional sequences without quality scores, so filtering could not match that applied to full-length reads. To assign V/J genes and CDR3, sequences were annotated against IMGT germline references using PyIR, a Python wrapper for IgBLAST v1.9. Any read was removed if the V/J assignment was weak (E-value above 1e-6), the CDR3 was missing, or the read contained stop codons, out-of-frame junctions, or ambiguous translated residues. V3J clonotypes were defined by identical inferred V gene, J gene, and CDR3 amino acid sequence. To compute the percentage overlap between repertoires, the number of shared unique clonotypes was divided by the size of the smaller repertoire. Repertoire richness was assessed with RTK rarefaction, the Chao1 estimator, and Recon v2.1 estimates of unobserved clonotypes. Generation probabilities for all TCRbeta clonotypes obtained by the gDNA method from four donors were computed using OLGA. Entries here come from immuneACCESS through TCRdb and include only in-frame sequences with V and J called. Some clones fail to appear in such tables; in the studies checked, an unresolved V gene covers under half of the shortfall, and the cause of the remainder is unknown. The D gene and trimming were derived from the DNA, and the V and J assignments and clone size from that table. The sample table records around 2.5 million clones; roughly 93% of these occur just once. The ten top clones hold 0.36% of the sample.

What the work shows at the level of the full study, not this receptor alone: Incomplete sequencing was indicated by rarefaction of sorted-subset datasets, despite the large sequencing depth. The genetic and exposure-history diversity represented was limited by the small number of donors. Higher generation probabilities were observed for clonotypes shared by all four sorted-subset donors than for non-shared clonotypes. Larger estimated clonotype richness was generally found for naive subsets than for memory subsets. Sampling was restricted to blood, and TCR repertoires in tissues likely differ from the TCR repertoires found in blood. Roughly 5.2% of naive CD4, roughly 3.5% of naive CD8, around 2.3% of memory CD4, and approximately 0.4% of memory CD8 clonotypes were shared across four donors. Pairwise subsampling indicated that sequencing depth was expected to affect the degree of clonotype sharing among donors.

Trimming takes 2 bases from V and 0 bases from J, and the germline ends sit 12 bases apart. From the cysteine through the phenylalanine, the CDR3 covers 16 amino acids. The kept DNA is CDR3 alone, 48 bases in frame from the first base. CDR1 and CDR2 are drawn from the germline V gene (reference sequence): SGHKS, YYEKEE. Healthy HIV-negative adults with no recently reported acute infections or vaccinations were included as donors. Every donor was a Caucasian adult residing in Nashville, Tennessee, USA. CD4+ T cells were enriched by magnetic negative selection, after which naive cells were positively selected on CD45RA and the negative fraction was taken as the memory subset. Blood was collected by leukapheresis, and PBMCs were isolated by Ficoll-Histopaque density gradient centrifugation and then cryopreserved in liquid nitrogen vapor phase. Analytical flow cytometry was used to check the purity and quantity of each magnetically sorted T cell population. Genomic DNA was isolated from every sorted fraction and measured by UV absorbance on a Nanodrop 2000c.

This receptor was obtained from a man aged 18-30 years in good health. Some clones in this sample may be carry-over from other donors' samples. The chain is made from TRBV5-5 and TRBJ1-5; 6 matching bases give a weak D call of TRBD1. The sample was naive CD4+ T cells from PBMCs. Interpreted using the paper, the cell subset or site label stands for: CD45RA+ positively selected. The nucleotide sequence is TGTGCCAGCAGCTTTGGACAGACTAATAGCAATCAGCCCCAGCATTTT. It is translated as CASSFGQTNSNQPQHF.